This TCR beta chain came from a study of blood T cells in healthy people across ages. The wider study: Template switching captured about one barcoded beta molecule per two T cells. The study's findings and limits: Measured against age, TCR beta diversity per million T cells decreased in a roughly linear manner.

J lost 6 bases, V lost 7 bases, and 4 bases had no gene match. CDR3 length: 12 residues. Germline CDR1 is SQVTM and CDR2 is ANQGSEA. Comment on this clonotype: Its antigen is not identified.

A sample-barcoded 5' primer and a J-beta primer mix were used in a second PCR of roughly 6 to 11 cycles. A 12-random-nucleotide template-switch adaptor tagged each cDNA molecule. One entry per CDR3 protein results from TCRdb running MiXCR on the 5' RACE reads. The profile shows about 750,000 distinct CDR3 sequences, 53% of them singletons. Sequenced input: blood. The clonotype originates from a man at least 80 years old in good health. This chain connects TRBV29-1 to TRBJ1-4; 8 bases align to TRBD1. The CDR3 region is CSAQGADEKLFF. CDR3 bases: TGCAGCGCTCAGGGGGCTGATGAAAAACTGTTTTTT.